These 13 T cell receptor beta chains originate from one sample sequenced in a study of cytomegalovirus exposure and HLA in healthy donors. Primers for the PCR totalled 60 Vbeta and 13 Jbeta. Sequencing used immunoSEQ multiplex PCR; TCRdb keeps in-frame clones, though not all of them. The repertoire holds roughly 160,000 clones, with over 75% as singletons. The sequenced material came from PBMCs. The receptors shown here come from a male donor in good health and CMV-seronegative.

V is TRBV29-1 and J is TRBJ1-4; D ambiguous. Between the trimmed V and J ends, which lost 1 base and 5 bases, there was a span of 8 bases. Germline V CDR1 and CDR2: SQVTM, ANQGSEA. The length of the CDR3 is 13 residues. The CDR3 coding sequence is TGCAGCGTTGAAGTCCCGGAGAATGAAAAACTGTTTTTT. This sequence encodes CSVEVPENEKLFF.

This chain joins TRBV5-4 and TRBJ2-3; unclear D gene. The CDR3 sequence is 14 residues long. In germline, CDR1 is SGHNT, CDR2 YYREEE (reference sequence). V shed 3 bases and J shed 2 bases, with 10 bases lying between them. The CDR3 spells CASSSNLATDTQYF. Written as DNA, the CDR3 is TGTGCCAGCAGCTCAAATCTGGCCACAGATACGCAGTATTTT.

V and J are TRBV10-2 and TRBJ1-6; D gene unclear. Germline CDR1 is WSHSY and CDR2 is SAAADI. The CDR3 is 14 residues long. V gave up 4 bases and J gave up 7 bases, with 11 bases separating them. CDR3 region: CASSAVTGNSPLHF. In nucleotides, the CDR3 is TGCGCCAGCAGTGCGGTTACCGGGAATTCACCCCTCCACTTT.

The gene calls are TRBV29-1 and TRBJ1-1, with a tentative D call TRBD1 (5 bases). The CDR3 length is 13 residues. V dropped 3 bases and J dropped 1 base, with 9 bases sitting between them. Germline V lookup: CDR1 SQVTM, CDR2 ANQGSEA. The CDR3 DNA reads TGCAGCGTTGACAGGGCCGAGAACACTGAAGCTTTCTTT. Its translation: CSVDRAENTEAFF.

The chain joins TRBV5-4 to TRBJ1-2; no clear D gene. Germline CDR1 is SGHNT and CDR2 is YYREEE (reference sequence). This CDR3 contains 14 residues. Trimming took off 1 base at V and 8 bases at J, with 15 bases between the two ends. CDR3 residues: CASSLWAGARGYTF. Written as DNA, the CDR3 is TGTGCCAGCAGCTTGTGGGCGGGCGCCCGGGGCTACACCTTC.

V usage is TRBV27 and J usage is TRBJ2-5; the D gene could be TRBD1 or TRBD2 (5 bases each). The end of the DNA is better explained by TRBJ2-7, so the J call may be wrong. CDR3 length equals 12 residues. Germline CDR1 and CDR2: MNHEY and SMNVEV (reference sequence). DNA of the CDR3: TGTGCCAGCAAGTCATGGGGACACGAGCAGTACTTC. The encoded protein is CASKSWGHEQYF.

The gene calls are TRBV15 and TRBJ2-3; 14 nucleotides line up with TRBD2. The CDR3 is 17 residues long. Germline assignment: CDR1 LNHNV and CDR2 YYDKDF (reference sequence). Losses at the gene ends were 5 bases for V and 7 bases for J; bases not matched to a gene: 11. CDR3 protein: CATSAVGTSGGRNTQYF. The CDR3 DNA sequence: TGTGCCACCAGCGCCGTCGGGACTAGCGGGGGACGGAATACGCAGTATTTT.

The chain employs TRBV4-1 and TRBJ1-2; no definite D call. The CDR3 consists of 15 residues. V lost 2 bases, J lost 3 bases, and 13 bases lay in between. Germline values: CDR1 MGHRA, CDR2 YSYEKL. The CDR3 spells CASSQTPPGYYGYTF. In nucleotides, the CDR3 is TGCGCCAGCAGCCAAACCCCACCGGGGTACTATGGCTACACCTTC.

The V call is TRBV5-1, the J call TRBJ2-3; TRBD2 matches 8 bases. Trimming at V came to 6 bases and at J to 0 bases, leaving 3 bases not matched to a gene. CDR3 length equals 14 residues. The germline V gene encodes CDR1 SGHRS and CDR2 YFSETQ. CDR3 amino acids: CASMTSASTDTQYF. CDR3 in DNA: TGCGCCAGCATGACTAGCGCAAGCACAGATACGCAGTATTTT.

The chain joins TRBV13 to TRBJ1-3, with a weak D call TRBD1 (5 bases). Germline V lookup: CDR1 PRHDT, CDR2 FYEKMQ (reference sequence). The length of the CDR3 is 17 residues. V shed 3 bases and J shed 0 bases, with 15 bases lying between them. In nucleotides, the CDR3 is TGTGCCAGCAGCTTGGGTCGGTTGGGGCCCTCTGGAAACACCATATATTTT. Its translation is CASSLGRLGPSGNTIYF.

The chain combines TRBV6-1 with TRBJ1-1; a possible D gene is TRBD1 (6 bases). Trimming removed 4 bases at V and 7 bases at J, with 19 bases between. This CDR3 has 15 amino acids. Germline V CDR1 and CDR2: MNHNS, SASEGT. CDR3 sequence reads: CASSGRRTASVEAFF. CDR3 sequence (DNA): TGTGCCAGCAGTGGAAGAAGGACAGCTTCTGTTGAAGCTTTCTTT.

The chain links TRBV4-3 to TRBJ2-5; TRBD2 agrees at 10 bases. The CDR3 has 16 amino acids. V shed 4 bases, J shed 5 bases, and the junction held 10 bases outside the gene matches. Germline CDR1 is LGHNA and CDR2 is YSLEER. The CDR3 here is CASSPRGAGGEETQYF. In nucleotides, the CDR3 is TGCGCCAGCAGCCCCCGTGGAGCGGGGGGGGAGGAGACCCAGTACTTC.

The chain is built from TRBV11-2 and TRBJ2-5; no reliable D call. Matching the DNA end better, TRBJ2-7 makes the J call doubtful. Germline CDR1 is SGHAT and CDR2 is FQNNGV. This CDR3 region has 14 residues. The CDR3 protein is CASSTGPSSYEQYF. The CDR3 DNA is TGTGCCAGCAGTACGGGTCCGAGCTCCTACGAGCAGTACTTC.